This T cell receptor beta chain was obtained from a study of CD8 T cells in ankylosing spondylitis. Study observations and caveats: In synovial fluid and blood from reactive arthritis, some motif variants were previously reported. The clones that were linked to disease were reported to be significantly enriched in matched synovial fluid samples from ankylosing spondylitis patients. About eight highly homologous variants made up a TCR beta motif that seemed to typify ankylosing spondylitis blood.

With molecular barcodes, quantitative 5'-RACE was used to make the TCR beta libraries. TCRdb redid the calling of the 5' RACE reads with MiXCR, one entry per CDR3 protein. This table has a few hundred thousand distinct CDR3 sequences, roughly 13% appearing once. This clonotype appeared many times. Its antigen remains unknown. Germline CDR1 is SEHNR and CDR2 is FQNEAQ (reference sequence). The CDR3 covers 15 residues. V lost 4 bases to trimming and J lost 7 bases, with 17 bases between them. This chain joins TRBV7-9 and TRBJ2-1; TRBD2 might be the D (6 bases). Sequenced input: blood, either unsorted or a sorted T cell fraction (not recorded which). The TCR comes from a male donor with ankylosing spondylitis. The chain's CDR3 is CASSSGLEAGNEQFF. CDR3 DNA: TGTGCCAGCAGCTCGGGACTCGAAGCCGGAAATGAGCAGTTCTTC.